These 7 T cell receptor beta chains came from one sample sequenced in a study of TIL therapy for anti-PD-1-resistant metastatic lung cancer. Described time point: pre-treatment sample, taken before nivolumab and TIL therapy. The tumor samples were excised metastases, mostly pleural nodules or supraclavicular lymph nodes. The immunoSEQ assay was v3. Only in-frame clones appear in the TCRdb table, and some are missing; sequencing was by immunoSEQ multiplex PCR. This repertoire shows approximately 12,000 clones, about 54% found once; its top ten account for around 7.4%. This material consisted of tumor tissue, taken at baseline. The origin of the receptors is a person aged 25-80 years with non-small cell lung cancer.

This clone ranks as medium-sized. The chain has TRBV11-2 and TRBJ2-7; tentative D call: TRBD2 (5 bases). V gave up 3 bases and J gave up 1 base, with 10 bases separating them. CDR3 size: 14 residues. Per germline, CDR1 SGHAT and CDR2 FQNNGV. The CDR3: CASSFGAGSYEQYF. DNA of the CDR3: TGTGCCAGCAGCTTTGGTGCGGGTTCCTACGAGCAGTACTTC.

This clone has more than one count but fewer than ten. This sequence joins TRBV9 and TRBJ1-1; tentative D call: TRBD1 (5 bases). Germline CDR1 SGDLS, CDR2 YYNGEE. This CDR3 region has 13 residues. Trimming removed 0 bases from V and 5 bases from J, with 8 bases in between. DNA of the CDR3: TGTGCCAGCAGCGTAGGGGGCCTGACTGAAGCTTTCTTT. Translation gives CASSVGGLTEAFF.

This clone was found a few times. The CDR3 loop is CAWSEQGTRTFF. The DNA for the CDR3 is TGTGCCTGGAGTGAACAGGGGACACGAACTTTCTTT. The chain couples TRBV30 to TRBJ1-1; 7 bases match TRBD1. CDR1 and CDR2 (germline): GTSNPN, SVGIG (reference sequence). The CDR3 is 12 amino acids. The ends lost 1 base at V and 12 bases at J; junction bases unmatched: 8.

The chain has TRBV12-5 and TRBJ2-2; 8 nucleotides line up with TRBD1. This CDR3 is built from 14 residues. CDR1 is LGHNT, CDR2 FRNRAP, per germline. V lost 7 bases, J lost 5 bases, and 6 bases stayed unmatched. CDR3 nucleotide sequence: TGTGCTAGTGCACCCGACAGGGGTACCGGGGAGCTGTTTTTT. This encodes CASAPDRGTGELFF.

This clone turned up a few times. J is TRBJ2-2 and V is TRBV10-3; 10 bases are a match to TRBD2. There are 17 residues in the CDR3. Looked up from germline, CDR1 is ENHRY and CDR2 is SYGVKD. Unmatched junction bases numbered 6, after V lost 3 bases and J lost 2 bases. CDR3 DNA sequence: TGTGCCATCAGTGACCCAGCTAGCGGGGGAAACACCGGGGAGCTGTTTTTT. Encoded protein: CAISDPASGGNTGELFF.

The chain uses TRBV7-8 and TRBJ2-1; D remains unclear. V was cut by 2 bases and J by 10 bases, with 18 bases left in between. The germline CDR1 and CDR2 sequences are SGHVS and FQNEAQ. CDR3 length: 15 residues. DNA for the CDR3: TGTGCCAGCAGCTTAAACCCCCTATACTTACCAGAGCAGTTCTTC. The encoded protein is CASSLNPLYLPEQFF.

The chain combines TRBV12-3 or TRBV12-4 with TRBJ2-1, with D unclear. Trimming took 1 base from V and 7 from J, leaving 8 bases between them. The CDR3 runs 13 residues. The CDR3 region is CASSLGTSNEQFF. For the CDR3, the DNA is TGTGCCAGCAGTTTAGGGACCTCGAATGAGCAGTTCTTC.